This TCR beta chain is drawn from a study of blood T cells in healthy people across ages. Germline V gene data show CDR1 as SGHRS and CDR2 as YFSETQ. The CDR3 extends over 18 amino acids. A sample-barcoded 5' primer and a J-beta primer mix were used in a second PCR of roughly 7 to 11 cycles. Researchers report that a template-switch adaptor with 12 random nucleotides tagged each cDNA molecule. TCRdb itself ran the 5' RACE reads through MiXCR, one entry per CDR3 protein. The top ten clones hold around 24% of a sample with roughly 730,000 distinct CDR3 sequences, more than 50% of them seen once. Note on this clonotype: Its antigen remains unidentified. One end of the junction varies from germline; a read error may be responsible.

Whole-study results and caveats: The study lacked donor CMV status, which possibly confounded expanded clonotype changes.

V gene TRBV5-1 combines with J gene TRBJ2-3; 16 nucleotides match TRBD2. Sequenced input: blood. The sequence derives from a man aged 35-49 years in good health. The CDR3 nucleotides are TGCGCCAGCAGCCCAGACGGGACTAGCGGGGGGGCCACAGATGCGCAGTATTTT. As protein: CASSPDGTSGGATDAQYF. The full variable domain, its missing parts supplied by reference TRBV5-1 and TRBJ2-3, is KAGVTQTPRYLIKTRGQQVTLSCSPISGHRSVSWYQQTPGQGLQFLFEYFSETQRNKGNFPGRFSGRQFSNSRSEMNVSTLELGDSALYLCASSPDGTSGGATDAQYFGPGTRLTVL.